This TCR beta chain came from a study of blood T cell repertoires in COVID-19. The CDR3 extends over 13 amino acids. Per the germline V gene, CDR1 is ENHRY and CDR2 is SYGVKD. V lost 5 bases and J lost 7, with 14 bases in between. Data came from immunoSEQ multiplex PCR; TCRdb stores just in-frame clones and leaves some out. Of fewer than 350,000 clones detected, 90% appear once; the ten largest clones hold under 7%. The sequence was obtained from a woman aged 25 to 45 with COVID-19, enrolled during active disease. Source material: peripheral blood. The V call is TRBV10-3, the J call TRBJ1-2, with unresolved D. CDR3 DNA sequence: TGTGCCATCAGTTCCGAGGTTCGTGCTGGCTACACCTTC. Its translation is CAISSEVRAGYTF.